This T cell receptor (beta chain) was sequenced in a study of blood T cell repertoires in COVID-19. Source study methods: Amplification of reference gene primers provided the estimated nucleated cell counts. Data came from immunoSEQ multiplex PCR; TCRdb stores just in-frame clones and leaves some out. The V and J calls and clone size are taken from that table; D and trimming were inferred from the DNA. The sample shows under 250,000 clones, roughly 94% of them seen only once. Germline V gene lookup returns CDR1 LNHDA and CDR2 SQIVND (reference sequence). V was cut by 2 bases and J by 4 bases, with 11 bases left in between. CDR3 length: 14 amino acids.

This rearrangement joins TRBV19 to TRBJ1-1; a possible D gene is TRBD1 (6 bases). What was sequenced was peripheral blood. This TCR was recovered from a man aged 25 to 40 with acute or convalescent COVID-19. The CDR3 coding sequence is TGTGCCAGTAGTATAATTGTACAGGGCACTGAAGCTTTCTTT. Amino acid sequence: CASSIIVQGTEAFF.